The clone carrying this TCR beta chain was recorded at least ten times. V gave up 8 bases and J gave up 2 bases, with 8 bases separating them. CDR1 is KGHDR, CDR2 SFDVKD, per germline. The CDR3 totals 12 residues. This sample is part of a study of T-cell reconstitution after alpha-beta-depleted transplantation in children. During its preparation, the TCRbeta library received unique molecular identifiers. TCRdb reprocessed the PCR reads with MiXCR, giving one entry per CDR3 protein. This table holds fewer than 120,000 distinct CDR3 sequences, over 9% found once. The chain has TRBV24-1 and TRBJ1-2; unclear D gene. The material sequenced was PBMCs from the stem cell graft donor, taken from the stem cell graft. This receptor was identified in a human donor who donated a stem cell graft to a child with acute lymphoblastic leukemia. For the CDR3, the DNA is TGTGCCACCATGGCTACCAACTATGGCTACACCTTC. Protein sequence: CATMATNYGYTF.